The rows below give T cell receptor beta chains drawn from one sample of a study of T cell responses to AZD1222 COVID-19 vaccine. The data were produced by immunoSEQ multiplex PCR, yet TCRdb's version contains in-frame clones alone and is incomplete. The sample contains 68,000 or so clones, around 83% of which appear only once. The sample in question was peripheral blood, obtained on day 0 of AZD1222 vaccination. The receptors derive from an adult in good health. Both conserved end residues are part of each CDR3. A D gene is named only where the DNA matches it firmly. Clone size is not always given. Where it is, it says once, few, many or a class for expanded clones.

d_gene | abundance | j_gene | v_gene | CDR3aa | CDR3nt
. | . | TRBJ1-3 | TRBV7-2 | CASSLPLGGSGNTIYF | TGTGCCAGCAGCTTACCCCTAGGAGGCTCTGGAAACACCATATATTTT
. | . | TRBJ2-7 | TRBV6-2/TRBV6-3 | CASSYSRDSTYEQYF | TGTGCCAGCAGTTACTCGCGGGACTCTACTTACGAGCAGTACTTC
. | few | TRBJ1-5 | TRBV6-2/TRBV6-3 | CASSYSGFQPQHF | TGTGCCAGCAGTTACTCAGGGTTTCAGCCCCAGCATTTT
. | few | TRBJ1-1 | TRBV10-2 | CASSEMGASTEAFF | TGCGCCAGCAGTGAGATGGGGGCGAGTACTGAAGCTTTCTTT
TRBD1 | . | TRBJ2-3 | TRBV10-2 | CASYRGPRTSTDTQYF | TGCGCCAGTTACAGGGGGCCGAGGACTAGCACAGATACGCAGTATTTT
TRBD2 | . | TRBJ2-7 | TRBV7-9 | CASSPRSAGVVLEQYF | TGTGCCAGCAGCCCCAGGTCAGCGGGGGTCGTCTTGGAGCAGTACTTC
. | . | TRBJ2-3 | TRBV25-1 | CASSPSRPSTDTQYF | TGTGCCAGCAGTCCTTCTCGCCCTAGCACAGATACGCAGTATTTT
TRBD2 | . | TRBJ2-3 | TRBV7-9 | CASSEAGGPTDTQYF | TGTGCCAGCAGCGAAGCGGGGGGGCCGACAGATACGCAGTATTTT
. | . | TRBJ2-5 | TRBV5-1 | CASWLLGYQETQYF | TGCGCCAGCTGGCTTCTCGGGTACCAAGAGACCCAGTACTTC
. | once | TRBJ2-2 | TRBV18 | CASPPSRGTGELFF | TGTGCCAGCCCACCATCAAGGGGCACCGGGGAGCTGTTTTTT
. | . | TRBJ1-1 | TRBV6-5 | CASSYSGGTMNTEAFF | TGTGCCAGCAGTTACTCAGGGGGGACGATGAACACTGAAGCTTTCTTT
. | . | TRBJ1-1 | TRBV27 | CASSLSGQFEAFF | TGTGCCAGCAGTTTATCAGGACAGTTTGAAGCTTTCTTT
TRBD1 | . | TRBJ2-5 | TRBV19 | CASSSSRDRWSGQETQYF | TGTGCCAGTAGTAGCAGCCGGGACAGGTGGTCCGGGCAAGAGACCCAGTACTTC
. | . | TRBJ1-1 | TRBV6-2/TRBV6-3 | CASSYTIHTEAFF | TGTGCCAGCAGTTACACCATACACACTGAAGCTTTCTTT
TRBD1 | . | TRBJ1-5 | TRBV30 | CAWSVGTVNQPQHF | TGTGCCTGGAGTGTCGGGACAGTCAATCAGCCCCAGCATTTT
TRBD2 | . | TRBJ2-2 | TRBV7-6 | CASSLKGGATGELFF | TGTGCCAGCAGCTTAAAGGGAGGGGCCACCGGGGAGCTGTTTTTT
. | . | TRBJ2-3 | TRBV6-4 | CASSQDLRGTQYF | TGTGCCAGCAGTCAAGACCTCAGGGGTACGCAGTATTTT